The T cell receptor beta chain described here comes from a study of shared clonotypes between healthy human individuals. General observations from the study: Memory subsets generally showed lower estimated richness than naive subsets.

Turning to this clone: As yet, its antigen is unknown.

Clones were sequenced by immunoSEQ multiplex PCR, and TCRdb holds only the in-frame ones, with some missing. The profile shows around 1.6 million clones, about 98% of them singletons. The germline gives CDR1 SGHRS, CDR2 YFSETQ. The CDR3 totals 16 residues. With V trimmed by 0 bases and J by 4 bases, 4 bases remained unmatched. Sequencing was done on a sample of naive CD4+ T cells sorted from blood. This sample's subset: CD45RA+ positively selected. The clonotype was recovered from a man aged 25-45 years in good health. The gene calls are TRBV5-1 and TRBJ2-5; 12 positions match TRBD2. CDR3: CASSLGLAGEGETQYF. CDR3 nucleotide sequence: TGCGCCAGCAGCTTGGGACTAGCGGGAGAGGGAGAGACCCAGTACTTC.